This T cell receptor beta chain was documented in a study of blood T cell repertoires in COVID-19. Study at large: Samples of COVID-19 (acute and convalescent) were obtained from the United States, Italy and Spain.

This CDR3 contains 17 residues. J lost 0 bases, V lost 0 bases, and 6 bases had no gene match. Germline V lookup: CDR1 SGDLS, CDR2 YYNGEE. Assay: immunoSEQ multiplex PCR; the TCRdb copy retains only in-frame clones and omits some. The sample contains 200,000 to 250,000 clones, roughly 85% of which appear only once. The TCR originated in a man between 45 and 60 years old with COVID-19, enrolled during active disease. Material for sequencing was peripheral blood. The gene calls are TRBV9 and TRBJ2-3; 8 bases map to TRBD2. CDR3 protein: CASSVVGSGASTDTQYF. The CDR3, as DNA: TGTGCCAGCAGCGTAGTCGGTAGCGGGGCTAGCACAGATACGCAGTATTTT.